This is a list of T cell receptor beta chains from one sample in a study of blood T cell repertoires in COVID-19. Libraries were prepared by immunoSEQ multiplex PCR; TCRdb keeps only in-frame clonotypes and omits some of them. The sample contains some 140,000 clones, roughly four fifths of which appear only once. The material sequenced was peripheral blood. These receptors originate from an older woman with COVID-19, enrolled during active disease. Both conserved end residues are part of each CDR3. Each record gives: V gene, clone size, D gene, J gene, CDR3 DNA, CDR3 protein. D genes are given only for firm matches. The listing skips clone size in some rows; elsewhere it reads once, few, many or a size class.

V: TRBV6-6
size: -
D: TRBD2
J: TRBJ2-1
DNA: TGTGCCAGCAGAACTAGCGGGCCCTACGGGCAGTTCTTC
CDR3: CASRTSGPYGQFF

V: TRBV27
size: -
D: -
J: TRBJ2-5
DNA: TGTGCCAGCAGTTCAAGGGAGCGGGAGACCCAGTACTTC
CDR3: CASSSRERETQYF

V: TRBV10-3
size: -
D: -
J: TRBJ1-1
DNA: TGTGCCATCAGTGAGTCGAAGTTGTCCGGGGGGCCCGCTTTCTTT
CDR3: CAISESKLSGGPAFF

V: TRBV6-5
size: many
D: -
J: TRBJ1-1
DNA: TGTGCCAGCAGTTACCAGGGAGGTGAAGCTTTCTTT
CDR3: CASSYQGGEAFF

V: TRBV30
size: -
D: -
J: TRBJ1-1
DNA: TGTGCCTGGATTAACGACAGGAACACTGAAGCTTTCTTT
CDR3: CAWINDRNTEAFF

V: TRBV5-1
size: once
D: -
J: TRBJ1-2
DNA: TGCGCCAGCAGCTTGGCCCAGGGTACCAGTGGCTACACCTTC
CDR3: CASSLAQGTSGYTF

V: TRBV2
size: -
D: -
J: TRBJ1-2
DNA: TGTGCCAGCAGTGTGCGAGTGGGCTACACCTTC
CDR3: CASSVRVGYTF

V: TRBV19
size: -
D: TRBD1
J: TRBJ1-2
DNA: TGTGCCAGTAGCGGGACAGGGAGGGCCTATGGCTACACCTTC
CDR3: CASSGTGRAYGYTF

V: TRBV6-2/TRBV6-3
size: few
D: -
J: TRBJ1-5
DNA: TGTGCCAGCAGTTATTGGCAGGGGACCGATCAGCCCCAGCATTTT
CDR3: CASSYWQGTDQPQHF

V: TRBV7-9
size: -
D: -
J: TRBJ1-2
DNA: TGTGCCAGCAGCTTAGGTCTTGGCTACACCTTC
CDR3: CASSLGLGYTF

V: TRBV6-4
size: -
D: TRBD2
J: TRBJ2-2
DNA: TGTGCCAGCAGTATTCGGGCGGCGGGAGACACCGGGGAGCTGTTTTTT
CDR3: CASSIRAAGDTGELFF

V: TRBV3-1/TRBV3-2
size: -
D: -
J: TRBJ2-2
DNA: TGTGCCAGCAGACTATCCGGGGAGCTGTTTTTT
CDR3: CASRLSGELFF

V: TRBV7-9
size: -
D: TRBD1
J: TRBJ2-6
DNA: TGTGCCAGCAGCTTATCAGGGGGTCCCTCTGGGGCCAACGTCCTGACTTTC
CDR3: CASSLSGGPSGANVLTF

V: TRBV7-3
size: -
D: -
J: TRBJ1-2
DNA: TGTGCCAGCAGCCCCGGCCAGGGGCGAGGCTATGGCTACACCTTC
CDR3: CASSPGQGRGYGYTF

V: TRBV6-5
size: -
D: TRBD1
J: TRBJ1-1
DNA: TGTGCCAGCAGTCGGGACAGACTAAAAAACACTGAAGCTTTCTTT
CDR3: CASSRDRLKNTEAFF

V: TRBV11-2
size: -
D: TRBD2
J: TRBJ2-2
DNA: TGTGCCAGCAGCTTAGAGCGGGGGGGGGAGCTGTTTTTT
CDR3: CASSLERGGELFF

V: TRBV19
size: -
D: TRBD1
J: TRBJ1-6
DNA: TGTGCCAGTAGTCTGGGACAGGGGAATTCACCCCTCCACTTT
CDR3: CASSLGQGNSPLHF

V: TRBV19
size: -
D: -
J: TRBJ1-5
DNA: TGTGCCAGTAGTACGGACAGAGGCAATCAGCCCCAGCATTTT
CDR3: CASSTDRGNQPQHF

V: TRBV6-1
size: -
D: TRBD1
J: TRBJ1-1
DNA: TGTGCCAGCAGTGAAGGAGACAGGGGGCGATTTGAAGCTTTCTTT
CDR3: CASSEGDRGRFEAFF

V: TRBV27
size: -
D: -
J: TRBJ2-6
DNA: TGTGCCAGCAGTTTATTTGCCGGGGGCTCTGGGGCCAACGTCCTGACTTTC
CDR3: CASSLFAGGSGANVLTF

V: TRBV29-1
size: -
D: TRBD2
J: TRBJ2-1
DNA: TGCAGCGTTGAAGGACTAGCGGGAGAGCCTCTCTACAATGAGCAGTTCTTC
CDR3: CSVEGLAGEPLYNEQFF

V: TRBV5-4
size: -
D: -
J: TRBJ2-1
DNA: TGTGCCAGCAGCCTATCGACAGGATCCTACAATGAGCAGTTCTTC
CDR3: CASSLSTGSYNEQFF

V: TRBV19
size: -
D: TRBD1
J: TRBJ1-1
DNA: TGTGCCAGTAGTATAACACAGGGGGGCACTGAAGCTTTCTTT
CDR3: CASSITQGGTEAFF

V: TRBV5-5
size: -
D: -
J: TRBJ1-1
DNA: TGTGCCAGCAGCTTAACCGACAAAGCTTTCTTT
CDR3: CASSLTDKAFF

V: TRBV6-5
size: once
D: -
J: TRBJ2-1
DNA: TGTGCCAGCAGGGAGGGGTTTCTCTACAATGAGCAGTTCTTC
CDR3: CASREGFLYNEQFF

V: TRBV2
size: -
D: -
J: TRBJ1-5
DNA: TGTGCCAGCAGTAGAATGCAGGGAACTAGCAATCAGCCCCAGCATTTT
CDR3: CASSRMQGTSNQPQHF

V: TRBV19
size: few
D: TRBD1
J: TRBJ1-3
DNA: TGTGCCAGTAGTACCCGCTGGGACAGGATAGGAAACACCATATATTTT
CDR3: CASSTRWDRIGNTIYF

V: TRBV24-1
size: -
D: TRBD2
J: TRBJ2-5
DNA: TGTGCCACCAGTGACGGGGGGGCAGAGACCCAGTACTTC
CDR3: CATSDGGAETQYF

V: TRBV7-9
size: -
D: TRBD1
J: TRBJ2-1
DNA: TGTGCCACCACTTGGGTGACAGGGACGAACAATGAGCAGTTCTTC
CDR3: CATTWVTGTNNEQFF

V: TRBV24-1
size: -
D: -
J: TRBJ2-3
DNA: TGTGCCACCAGTGATGGGAGTCAAGATACGCAGTATTTT
CDR3: CATSDGSQDTQYF

V: TRBV9
size: -
D: -
J: TRBJ1-2
DNA: TGTGCCAGCAGTCTCGACAGGAGCTATGGCTACACCTTC
CDR3: CASSLDRSYGYTF

V: TRBV5-1
size: -
D: -
J: TRBJ1-1
DNA: TGCGCCAGCAGCTTGACAGGGTTGGGGCTTAAGGCTTTCTTT
CDR3: CASSLTGLGLKAFF

V: TRBV5-1
size: -
D: TRBD1
J: TRBJ1-1
DNA: TGCGCCAGCATTACAGGGGGTAGGGCTTTCTTT
CDR3: CASITGGRAFF

V: TRBV4-1
size: -
D: -
J: TRBJ1-2
DNA: TGCGCCAGCAGCGAAATTGCCTACCGTGACAGATCTAACTATGGCTACACCTTC
CDR3: CASSEIAYRDRSNYGYTF

V: TRBV11-2
size: -
D: -
J: TRBJ1-3
DNA: TGTGCCAGCAGCCCCGGGGGGGGTGGAAACACCATATATTTT
CDR3: CASSPGGGGNTIYF

V: TRBV7-6
size: few
D: TRBD1
J: TRBJ1-1
DNA: TGTGCCAGCAGCTTTCAGGGGGTAGGCACTGAAGCTTTCTTT
CDR3: CASSFQGVGTEAFF

V: TRBV18
size: once
D: -
J: TRBJ1-1
DNA: TGTGCCAGCTCACCGAGCCTGACAGTTACCGGTCTGAACACTGAAGCTTTCTTT
CDR3: CASSPSLTVTGLNTEAFF

V: TRBV9
size: -
D: -
J: TRBJ2-1
DNA: TGTGCCAGCAGCGTAGGGGCGGGACGAGGTCACGGCTACAATGAGCAGTTCTTC
CDR3: CASSVGAGRGHGYNEQFF

V: TRBV27
size: -
D: TRBD1
J: TRBJ1-1
DNA: TGTGCCAGCAGTTCGTTCCGGACAGGGGGCACTGAAGCTTTCTTT
CDR3: CASSSFRTGGTEAFF

V: TRBV18
size: -
D: -
J: TRBJ1-6
DNA: TGTGCCAGCTCACCAAGGGGCTGGGATTCACCCCTCCACTTT
CDR3: CASSPRGWDSPLHF

V: TRBV19
size: -
D: TRBD1
J: TRBJ1-6
DNA: TGTGCCAGTAGTATAGGTGGGGACAGGACCCTCCACTTT
CDR3: CASSIGGDRTLHF

V: TRBV7-8
size: few
D: -
J: TRBJ2-3
DNA: TGTGCCAGCAGCTCAGACTATACGCAGTATTTT
CDR3: CASSSDYTQYF

V: TRBV10-2
size: -
D: -
J: TRBJ1-1
DNA: TGCGCCAGCAGTGGAAGGGGTCGGTATGCTTTCTTT
CDR3: CASSGRGRYAFF

V: TRBV11-2
size: -
D: -
J: TRBJ2-1
DNA: TGTGCCAGCAGCTCACCCCTGGGTGTAGGGGATGAGCAGTTCTTC
CDR3: CASSSPLGVGDEQFF

V: TRBV5-5
size: -
D: -
J: TRBJ1-4
DNA: TGTGCCAGCAGCTTGGCGGGAGAAAAACTGTTTTTT
CDR3: CASSLAGEKLFF

V: TRBV5-6
size: -
D: TRBD2
J: TRBJ2-3
DNA: TGTGCCAGCAGCTTGGCCCTGGGAGGGTGGGGCACAGATACGCAGTATTTT
CDR3: CASSLALGGWGTDTQYF

V: TRBV18
size: -
D: -
J: TRBJ2-2
DNA: TGTGCCAGCTCACCACCCAACGGAGGCTCCGGGGAGCTGTTTTTT
CDR3: CASSPPNGGSGELFF

V: TRBV27
size: -
D: -
J: TRBJ1-2
DNA: TGTGCCAGCAGTTTTTTGACAGAGGTTCTCTCTCGTGGCTACACCTTC
CDR3: CASSFLTEVLSRGYTF